This T cell receptor beta chain was found in a study of blood T cell repertoires in COVID-19. Overall study context: Material from acute and convalescent COVID-19 was sourced from the United States, Italy and Spain. PBMCs, B-cell-depleted T cells, or T cells were the source of the cDNA or gDNA that made up the material.

Across 20 to 25 US areas, participants ranged in age from 18 to 89 years. Assay: immunoSEQ multiplex PCR; the TCRdb copy retains only in-frame clones and omits some. The sample contains around 250,000 clones, roughly 80% of which appear only once. This clone appeared a few times. This clonotype was obtained from a man aged 25-40 years with acute COVID-19. The sample comprised PBMCs or T cells enriched from blood (not recorded which).

This CDR3 is CASSSEASGNTIYF. The CDR3 nucleotides are TGTGCCAGCAGCTCCGAGGCGTCTGGAAACACCATATATTTT. The chain has TRBV7-8 and TRBJ1-3, with D uncertain. V lost 4 bases, J lost 1 base, and 8 bases lay in between. Germline values: CDR1 SGHVS, CDR2 FQNEAQ. The CDR3 contains 14 residues.